This is a list of T cell receptor beta chains from one sample in a study of CD8 T cells in ankylosing spondylitis. TCRdb reprocessed the 5' RACE reads via MiXCR and lists one record per CDR3 protein. The sample shows 250,000 to 300,000 distinct CDR3 sequences, approximately 20% of them seen only once. The sequenced material came from blood, either unsorted or a sorted T cell fraction (not recorded which). Receptors were obtained from a male donor with ankylosing spondylitis or in good health (not recorded which). Both conserved end residues are part of each CDR3. The D gene is left open where the match is weak. Clone size appears in some rows only: once, few, many, or a class for an expanded clone.

D,size,V,J,DNA,CDR3
TRBD2,few,TRBV20-1,TRBJ2-3,TGCAGTGCTCGGGGCGGGAGTCACCAACCAGATACGCAGTATTTT,CSARGGSHQPDTQYF
.,many,TRBV15,TRBJ2-3,TGTGCCACCAGCAGAGATCAGCCAACAGATACGCAGTATTTT,CATSRDQPTDTQYF
TRBD2,.,TRBV5-1,TRBJ2-1,TGCGCCAGCAGCTTGGCGAGTACTAGCGGGGGGATGGATGAGCAGTTCTTC,CASSLASTSGGMDEQFF
.,.,TRBV3-1,TRBJ2-5,TGTGCCAGCAGCCAAGGTGGGGGAAAAATCCCTGGCTTCCAAGAGACCCAGTACTTC,CASSQGGGKIPGFQETQYF
TRBD1,many,TRBV5-1,TRBJ2-1,TGCGCCAGCAGCACACAGGGGGCAACCTACAATGAGCAGTTCTTC,CASSTQGATYNEQFF
TRBD1,few,TRBV12-3/TRBV12-4,TRBJ1-6,TGTGCCAGCAAAGGGACAGGGGAATCACCCCTCCACTTT,CASKGTGESPLHF
.,many,TRBV12-3/TRBV12-4,TRBJ2-1,TGTGCCAGCAGCTTAGGAAATGAGCAGTTCTTC,CASSLGNEQFF
.,few,TRBV12-3/TRBV12-4,TRBJ2-3,TGTGCCAGCAGTTTAGTGGGGGCCTTGGATACGCAGTATTTT,CASSLVGALDTQYF
.,.,TRBV20-1,TRBJ2-3,TGCAGTGTGCGGGTGGCAGATACGCAGTATTTT,CSVRVADTQYF
.,.,TRBV7-9,TRBJ2-2,TGTGCCAGCAGCCGCAGACAGACAGCGAACACCGGGGAGCTGTTTTTT,CASSRRQTANTGELFF
.,few,TRBV9,TRBJ2-1,TGTGCCAGCAGCGAAGGGACTGCATCCTACAATGAGCAGTTCTTC,CASSEGTASYNEQFF
.,few,TRBV18,TRBJ1-1,TGTGCCAGCTCACCCCCGGGGAACACTGAAGCTTTCTTT,CASSPPGNTEAFF
TRBD1,.,TRBV7-8,TRBJ2-1,TGTGCCAGCAGCTCGGACAGGGGGGGATGGAATGAGCAGTTCTTC,CASSSDRGGWNEQFF
.,.,TRBV7-3,TRBJ2-3,TGTGCCAGCAGCTTATTGGGAAGTTACACAGATACGCAGTATTTT,CASSLLGSYTDTQYF
TRBD1,few,TRBV20-1,TRBJ2-5,TGCAGTGCTTCCTATGGGACAGGGGGAAAAGAGACCCAGTACTTC,CSASYGTGGKETQYF
.,.,TRBV7-8,TRBJ1-1,TGTGCCAGCAGCGTGGGACGTTGGGGGCCCACTGAAGCTTTCTTT,CASSVGRWGPTEAFF
.,.,TRBV15,TRBJ2-5,TGTGCCACCAGCAGAGATCGAACGCGTGAGACCCAGTACTTC,CATSRDRTRETQYF
.,.,TRBV5-1,TRBJ2-2,TGCGCCAGCAGCTTGTCAAGGACAGCGAACACCGGGGAGCTGTTTTTT,CASSLSRTANTGELFF
.,.,TRBV5-1,TRBJ1-3,TGCGCCAGCAGCCCAGACAGCCTCTCTGGAAACACCATATATTTT,CASSPDSLSGNTIYF
TRBD1,.,TRBV4-2,TRBJ1-2,TGTGCCAGCAGCCAAGATGGAAGGCCCGACAGGGCAGATGGCTACACCTTC,CASSQDGRPDRADGYTF
.,few,TRBV13,TRBJ2-4,TGTGCCAGCAGCGAAGAGGGCGGCGGCCCCAAAAACATTCAGTACTTC,CASSEEGGGPKNIQYF
.,.,TRBV5-1,TRBJ1-1,TGCGCCAGCAGCTTGGTTTACAGGGCGGCGAACACTGAAGCTTTCTTT,CASSLVYRAANTEAFF
TRBD1,.,TRBV6-1,TRBJ2-1,TGTGCCAGCAGTAGACAGGGGGCACGAGACAATGAGCAGTTCTTC,CASSRQGARDNEQFF
.,.,TRBV20-1,TRBJ1-2,TGCAGCGCTCATACGACCTTAGAGTCTAACTATGGCTACACCTTC,CSAHTTLESNYGYTF
.,.,TRBV9,TRBJ2-3,TGTGCCAGCAGCATAGGGGGGGGTCCTAGCACAGATACGCAGTATTTT,CASSIGGGPSTDTQYF
.,.,TRBV3-1,TRBJ2-5,TGTGCCAGCAGCCCTGATGAGGGCAGGGTCCAGTACTTC,CASSPDEGRVQYF
.,few,TRBV12-3/TRBV12-4,TRBJ1-6,TGTGCCAGCAGTCAATACAGGGCCTATAATTCACCCCTCCACTTT,CASSQYRAYNSPLHF
.,few,TRBV28,TRBJ1-6,TGTGCCAGCAGTTCGGGGGCAGGGGTTTGGAATTCACCCCTCCACTTT,CASSSGAGVWNSPLHF
.,few,TRBV9,TRBJ2-3,TGTGCCAGCAGCGTAAGAGCGGCGGCTAGATCCGGCACAGATACGCAGTATTTT,CASSVRAAARSGTDTQYF
.,few,TRBV7-6,TRBJ1-3,TGTGCCAGCAGCGACCCTACAGGCTCTGGAAACACCATATATTTT,CASSDPTGSGNTIYF
.,few,TRBV28,TRBJ2-5,TGTGCCAGCGGCAGGCTGGAGACCCAGTACTTC,CASGRLETQYF
TRBD1,few,TRBV5-1,TRBJ1-4,TGCGCCAGCAGCTACGGGACAGATGAAAAACTGTTTTTT,CASSYGTDEKLFF
.,.,TRBV9,TRBJ2-5,TGTGCCAGCAGCGTAGGTGGGGGGCTTGAGACCCAGTACTTC,CASSVGGGLETQYF
.,.,TRBV11-2,TRBJ2-3,TGTGCCAGCAGCCCCTCGAGGTCGGCAGATACGCAGTATTTT,CASSPSRSADTQYF
.,.,TRBV5-5,TRBJ2-1,TGTGCCAGCAGCTTAAGGACAGTAGGTGAGCAGTTCTTC,CASSLRTVGEQFF
.,few,TRBV5-1,TRBJ2-1,TGCGCCAGCAGCTTGGAGGCACTCCCAATCCAGCAGTTCTTC,CASSLEALPIQQFF
TRBD1,few,TRBV12-3/TRBV12-4,TRBJ1-1,TGTGCCAGCACGCGGACAGGTATGAACACTGAAGCTTTCTTT,CASTRTGMNTEAFF
TRBD1,many,TRBV20-1,TRBJ1-5,TGCAGTGCTAGGATCGGGACAGGGAACAATCAGCCCCAGCATTTT,CSARIGTGNNQPQHF
.,.,TRBV12-3/TRBV12-4,TRBJ1-1,TGTGCCAGCAGTGGGGTTGGGGGCTCAATCCCGAACACTGAAGCTTTCTTT,CASSGVGGSIPNTEAFF
.,.,TRBV28,TRBJ2-5,TGTGCCAGCAGTCCCGTGGCCTCAGAGACCCAGTACTTC,CASSPVASETQYF
.,.,TRBV27,TRBJ1-1,TGTGCCTCCAGGGGCTGGGGAACGACTGAAGCTTTCTTT,CASRGWGTTEAFF
TRBD1,.,TRBV6-1,TRBJ2-3,TGTGCCAGCAGTGAAAGGACAGGGGGAAGAGATACGCAGTATTTT,CASSERTGGRDTQYF
TRBD1,.,TRBV6-2/TRBV6-3,TRBJ1-1,TGTGCCAGTCGCGAATCGGGACAGGAAAACACTGAAGCTTTCTTT,CASRESGQENTEAFF
.,.,TRBV4-1,TRBJ1-5,TGCGCCAGCAGCCAGACTAGGGACTTCTATCAGCCCCAGCATTTT,CASSQTRDFYQPQHF
.,few,TRBV9,TRBJ1-1,TGTGCCAGCAGCGTAGAAGGAGTGGGAGGTTCGAACACTGAAGCTTTCTTT,CASSVEGVGGSNTEAFF
.,few,TRBV14,TRBJ1-1,TGTGCCAGCAGCCAAGTGGTCGGAAACACTGAAGCTTTCTTT,CASSQVVGNTEAFF
TRBD2,many,TRBV20-1,TRBJ2-1,TGCAGTGCTAGCGGGGGGGCTATGAATGAGCAGTTCTTC,CSASGGAMNEQFF
TRBD1,.,TRBV12-3/TRBV12-4,TRBJ2-6,TGTGCCAGCAGTCCATTCGGACAGGTCGGCGGGGCCAACGTCCTGACTTTC,CASSPFGQVGGANVLTF
.,.,TRBV10-3,TRBJ2-3,TGTGCCATCAGTGACGTGGGGACCACAGATACGCAGTATTTT,CAISDVGTTDTQYF
.,.,TRBV20-1,TRBJ1-4,TGCAGTGGGACAGAGGACGAAAAACTGTTTTTT,CSGTEDEKLFF
TRBD1,.,TRBV19,TRBJ1-2,TGTGCCAGTAGTACCCGGGACAGCTATGGCTACACCTTC,CASSTRDSYGYTF
.,.,TRBV18,TRBJ1-4,TGTGCCAGCTCACCAACAGGCGGCTCTGAGGAAAAACTGTTTTTT,CASSPTGGSEEKLFF
.,many,TRBV20-1,TRBJ1-2,TGCAGTGCTTGGAGACAGATCTATGGCTACACCTTC,CSAWRQIYGYTF
TRBD2,few,TRBV5-4,TRBJ2-2,TGTGCCAGCAGCCTACCGCGGCTGGGACTAAGAGGCACCGGGGAGCTGTTTTTT,CASSLPRLGLRGTGELFF